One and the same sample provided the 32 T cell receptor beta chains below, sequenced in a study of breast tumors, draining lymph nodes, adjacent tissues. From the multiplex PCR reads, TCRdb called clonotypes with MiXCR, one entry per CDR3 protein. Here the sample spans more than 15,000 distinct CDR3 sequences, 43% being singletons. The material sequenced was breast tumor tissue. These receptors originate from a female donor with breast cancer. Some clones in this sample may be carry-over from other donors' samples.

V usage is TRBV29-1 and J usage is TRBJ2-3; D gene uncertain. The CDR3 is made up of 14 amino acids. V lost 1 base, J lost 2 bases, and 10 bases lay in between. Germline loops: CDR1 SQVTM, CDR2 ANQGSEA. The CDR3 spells CSVEGWAVTDTQYF. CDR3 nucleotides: TGCAGCGTTGAAGGGTGGGCCGTCACAGATACGCAGTATTTT.

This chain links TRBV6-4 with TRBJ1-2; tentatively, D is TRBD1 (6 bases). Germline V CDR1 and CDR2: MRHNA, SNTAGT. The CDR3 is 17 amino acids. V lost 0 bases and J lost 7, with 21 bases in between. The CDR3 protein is CASSDSGINRAFAGYTF. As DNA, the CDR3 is TGTGCCAGCAGTGACTCGGGTATCAACAGGGCTTTCGCTGGCTACACCTTC.

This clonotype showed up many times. This chain's CDR3 is CASSRQGREKLFF. CDR3 nucleotides: TGTGCCAGCAGCCGACAGGGTCGTGAAAAACTGTTTTTT. The V and J genes are TRBV7-2 and TRBJ1-4; 7 bases map to TRBD1. V shed 5 bases, J shed 7 bases, and the junction held 4 bases outside the gene matches. The CDR3 covers 13 residues. Germline-derived CDR1 and CDR2 are SGHTA and FQGNSA. Supplemented by reference TRBV7-2 and TRBJ1-4, the full variable domain reads GAGVSQSPSNKVTEKGKDVELRCDPISGHTALYWYRQSLGQGLEFLIYFQGNSAPDKSGLPSDRFSAERTGGSVSTLTIQRTQQEDSAVYLCASSRQGREKLFFGSGTQLSVL.

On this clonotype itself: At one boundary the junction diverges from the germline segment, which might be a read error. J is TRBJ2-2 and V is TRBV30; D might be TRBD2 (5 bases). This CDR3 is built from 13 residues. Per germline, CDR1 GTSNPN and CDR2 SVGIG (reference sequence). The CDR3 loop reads CARSVGGSGELLF. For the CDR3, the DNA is TGTGCCCGGAGTGTCGGCGGGTCCGGGGAGCTGCTTTTC. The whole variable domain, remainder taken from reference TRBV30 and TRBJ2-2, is SQTIHQWPATLVQPVGSPLSLECTVEGTSNPNLYWYRQAAGRGLQLLFYSVGIGQISSEVPQNLSASRPQDRQFILSSKKLLLSDSGFYLCARSVGGSGELLFGEGSRLTVL.

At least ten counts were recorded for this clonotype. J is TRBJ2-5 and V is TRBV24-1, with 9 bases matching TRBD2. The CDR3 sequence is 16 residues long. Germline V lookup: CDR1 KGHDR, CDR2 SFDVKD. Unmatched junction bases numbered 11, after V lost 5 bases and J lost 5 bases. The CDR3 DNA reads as TGTGCCACCAGTGGTTTTGGAAGCGGGAGGATCGAGACCCAGTACTTC. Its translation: CATSGFGSGRIETQYF.

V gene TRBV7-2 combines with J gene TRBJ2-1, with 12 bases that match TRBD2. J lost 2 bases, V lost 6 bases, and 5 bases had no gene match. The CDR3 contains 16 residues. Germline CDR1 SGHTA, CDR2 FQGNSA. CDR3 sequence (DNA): TGTGCCAGCAGTATACCTAGCGGGAGGGCCTACAATGAGCAGTTCTTC. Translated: CASSIPSGRAYNEQFF.

In DNA form, the CDR3 reads TGTGCCAGCAGTTTAGGACAGGTTGGGGCCGAGCAGTACTTC. Translation: CASSLGQVGAEQYF. The chain couples TRBV12-3 or TRBV12-4 to TRBJ2-7; tentatively, D is TRBD1 (6 bases). Trimming cost V 1 base and J 6 bases, with 13 bases left between them. The CDR3 consists of 14 residues.

CDR3 region: CASSSEGGSDTGELFF. The CDR3 coding sequence is TGTGCCAGCAGCTCTGAAGGGGGCTCGGACACCGGGGAGCTGTTTTTT. J is TRBJ2-2 and V is TRBV5-5; 7 bases match TRBD1. The germline V gene has CDR1 SGHKS and CDR2 YYEKEE (reference sequence). CDR3 length: 16 amino acids. Trimming cost V 3 bases and J 3 bases; bases outside gene matches: 8.

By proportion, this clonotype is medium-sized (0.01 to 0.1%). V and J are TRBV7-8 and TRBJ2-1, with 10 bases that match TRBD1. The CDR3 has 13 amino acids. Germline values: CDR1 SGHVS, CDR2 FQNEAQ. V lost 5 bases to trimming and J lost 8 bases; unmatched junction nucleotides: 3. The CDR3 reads CASSEGTGDEQFF. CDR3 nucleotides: TGTGCCAGCAGCGAGGGGACAGGGGATGAGCAGTTCTTC.

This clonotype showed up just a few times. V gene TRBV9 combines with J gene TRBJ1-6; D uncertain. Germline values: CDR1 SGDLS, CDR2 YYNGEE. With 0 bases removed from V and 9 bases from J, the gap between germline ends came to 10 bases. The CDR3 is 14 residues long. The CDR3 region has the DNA TGTGCCAGCAGCGTAGGTATGGTGGGTTCACCCCTCCACTTT. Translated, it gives CASSVGMVGSPLHF.

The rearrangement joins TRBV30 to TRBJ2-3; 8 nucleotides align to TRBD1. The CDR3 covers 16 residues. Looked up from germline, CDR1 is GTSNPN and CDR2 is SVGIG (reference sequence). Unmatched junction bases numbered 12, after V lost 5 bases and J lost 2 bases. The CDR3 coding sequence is TGTGCCTGGTTTTCCCGGGACAGGATTTACACAGATACGCAGTATTTT. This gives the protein CAWFSRDRIYTDTQYF.

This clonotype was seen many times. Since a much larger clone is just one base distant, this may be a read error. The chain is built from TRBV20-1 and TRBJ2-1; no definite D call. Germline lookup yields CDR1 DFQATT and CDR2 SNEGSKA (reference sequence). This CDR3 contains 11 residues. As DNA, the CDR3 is TGCAGTGCTAAACGGTACAATGAGCAGTCCTTC. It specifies CSAKRYNEQSF.

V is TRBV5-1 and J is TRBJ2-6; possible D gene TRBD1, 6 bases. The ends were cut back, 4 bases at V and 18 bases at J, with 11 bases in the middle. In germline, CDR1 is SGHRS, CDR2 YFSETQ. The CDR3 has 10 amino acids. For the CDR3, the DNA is TGCGCCAGCAGCCCCGACAGGTGGACTTTC. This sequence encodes CASSPDRWTF.

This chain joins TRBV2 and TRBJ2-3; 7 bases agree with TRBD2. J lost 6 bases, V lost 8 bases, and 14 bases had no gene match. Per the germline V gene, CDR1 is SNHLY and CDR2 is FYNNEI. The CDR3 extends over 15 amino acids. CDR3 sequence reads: CASQAEAGSRDTQYF. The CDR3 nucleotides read TGTGCCAGCCAAGCGGAAGCGGGATCACGGGATACGCAGTATTTT.

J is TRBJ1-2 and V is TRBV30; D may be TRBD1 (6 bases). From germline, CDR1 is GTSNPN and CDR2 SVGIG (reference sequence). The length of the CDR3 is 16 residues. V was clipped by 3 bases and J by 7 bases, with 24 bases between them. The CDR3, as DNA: TGTGCCTGGAGAGCTTACCCCGGGACACAGAAGAGTGGCTACACCTTC. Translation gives CAWRAYPGTQKSGYTF.

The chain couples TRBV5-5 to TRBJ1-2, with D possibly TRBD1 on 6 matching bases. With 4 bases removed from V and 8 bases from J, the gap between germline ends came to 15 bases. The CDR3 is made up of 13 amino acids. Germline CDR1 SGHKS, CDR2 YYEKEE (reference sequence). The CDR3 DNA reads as TGTGCCAGCAGCCCCCGGGACACAGTCGGCTACACCTTC. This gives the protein CASSPRDTVGYTF.

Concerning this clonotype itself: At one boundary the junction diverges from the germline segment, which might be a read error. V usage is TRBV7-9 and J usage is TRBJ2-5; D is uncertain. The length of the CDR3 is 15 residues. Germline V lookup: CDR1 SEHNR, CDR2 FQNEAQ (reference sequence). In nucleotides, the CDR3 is TGTGCCAGCAGCTTAGAGGGCCAGCCAGGAGAGACCCAGCACTTC. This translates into CASSLEGQPGETQHF.

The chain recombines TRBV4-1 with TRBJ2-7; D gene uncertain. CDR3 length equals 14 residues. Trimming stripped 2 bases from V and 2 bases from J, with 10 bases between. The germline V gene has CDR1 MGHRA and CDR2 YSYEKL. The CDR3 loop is CASSQWQEAYEQYF. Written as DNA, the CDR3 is TGCGCCAGCAGCCAATGGCAGGAAGCCTACGAGCAGTACTTC.

CDR3 protein: CASRRDSQGACSYNEQYF. The CDR3 DNA is TGTGCCAGCAGACGGGACAGTCAAGGGGCTTGCTCCTACAATGAGCAGTATTTT. The chain links TRBV5-7 to TRBJ2-3; TRBD1 aligns across 7 bases. TRBV5-7 is an ORF, with its function uncertain. J was trimmed by 11 bases and V by 5 bases; bases with no gene match: 26. The CDR3 runs to 18 residues.

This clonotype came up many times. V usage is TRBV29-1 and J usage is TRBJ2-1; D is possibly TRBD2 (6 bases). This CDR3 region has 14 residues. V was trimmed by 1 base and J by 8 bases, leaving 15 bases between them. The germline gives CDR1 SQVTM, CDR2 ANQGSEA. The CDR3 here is CSVEGGEGEDEQFF. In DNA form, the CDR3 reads TGCAGCGTTGAAGGAGGGGAAGGGGAGGATGAGCAGTTCTTC.

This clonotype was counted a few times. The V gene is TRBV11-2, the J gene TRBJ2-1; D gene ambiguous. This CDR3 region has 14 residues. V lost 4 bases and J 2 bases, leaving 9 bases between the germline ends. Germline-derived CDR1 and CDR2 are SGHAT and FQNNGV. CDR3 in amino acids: CASSSLRPYNEQFF. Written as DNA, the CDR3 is TGTGCCAGCAGCTCCCTTCGACCCTACAATGAGCAGTTCTTC.

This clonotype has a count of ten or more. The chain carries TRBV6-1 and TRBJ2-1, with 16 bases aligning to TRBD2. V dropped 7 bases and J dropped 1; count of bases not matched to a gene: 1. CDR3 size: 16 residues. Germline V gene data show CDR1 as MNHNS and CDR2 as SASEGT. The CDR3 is CASMGLAGGSYNEQFF. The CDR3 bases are TGTGCCAGCATGGGACTAGCGGGAGGGTCCTACAATGAGCAGTTCTTC.

The CDR3: CAWSVKPNNEQFF. CDR3 bases: TGTGCCTGGAGTGTTAAACCCAACAATGAGCAGTTCTTC. V is TRBV30 and J is TRBJ2-1; no definite D call. Germline V gene sequence: CDR1 GTSNPN, CDR2 SVGIG (reference sequence). The CDR3 is 13 residues long. Trimming removed 0 bases from V and 5 bases from J, with 8 bases in between.

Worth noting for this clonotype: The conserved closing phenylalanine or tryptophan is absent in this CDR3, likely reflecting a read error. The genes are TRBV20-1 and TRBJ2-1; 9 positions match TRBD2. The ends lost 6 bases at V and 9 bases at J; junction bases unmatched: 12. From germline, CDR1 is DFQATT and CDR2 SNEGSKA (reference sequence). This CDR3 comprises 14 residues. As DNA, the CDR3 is TGCAGTGCAACCGGGACTAGCACAGGCAGTGAGCAGTTCGTC. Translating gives CSATGTSTGSEQFV.

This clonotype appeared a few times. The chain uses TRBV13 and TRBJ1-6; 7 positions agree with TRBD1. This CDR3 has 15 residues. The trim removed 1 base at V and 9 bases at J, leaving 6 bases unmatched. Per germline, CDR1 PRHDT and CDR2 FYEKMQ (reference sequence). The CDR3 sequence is CASSLVSGTASPLHF. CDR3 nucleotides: TGTGCCAGCAGCTTAGTTTCCGGGACAGCTTCACCCCTCCACTTT.

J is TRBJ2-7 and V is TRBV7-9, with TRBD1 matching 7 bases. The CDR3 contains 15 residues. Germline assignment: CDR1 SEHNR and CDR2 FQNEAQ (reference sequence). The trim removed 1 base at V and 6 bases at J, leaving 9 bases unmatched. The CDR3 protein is CASSLVRQGTSEQYF. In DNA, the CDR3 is TGTGCCAGCAGCTTAGTTCGACAGGGAACCTCCGAGCAGTACTTC. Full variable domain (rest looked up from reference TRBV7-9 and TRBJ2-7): DTGVSQNPRHKITKRGQNVTFRCDPISEHNRLYWYRQTLGQGPEFLTYFQNEAQLEKSRLLSDRFSAERPKGSFSTLEIQRTEQGDSAMYLCASSLVRQGTSEQYFGPGTRLTVT.

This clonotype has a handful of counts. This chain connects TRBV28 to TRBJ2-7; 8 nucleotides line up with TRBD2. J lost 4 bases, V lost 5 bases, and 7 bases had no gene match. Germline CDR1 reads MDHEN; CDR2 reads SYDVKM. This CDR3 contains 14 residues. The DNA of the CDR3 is TGTGCCAGCAGTAGTGCCGGGAGGGGATACGAGCAGTACTTC. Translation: CASSSAGRGYEQYF.

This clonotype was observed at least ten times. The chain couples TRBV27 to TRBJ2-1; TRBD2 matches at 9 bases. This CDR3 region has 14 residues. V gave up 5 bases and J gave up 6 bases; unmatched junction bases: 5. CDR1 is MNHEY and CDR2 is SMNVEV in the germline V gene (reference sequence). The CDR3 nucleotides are TGTGCCAGCAGTCCCCTGGGACTAGCCAATGAGCAGTTCTTC. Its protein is CASSPLGLANEQFF.

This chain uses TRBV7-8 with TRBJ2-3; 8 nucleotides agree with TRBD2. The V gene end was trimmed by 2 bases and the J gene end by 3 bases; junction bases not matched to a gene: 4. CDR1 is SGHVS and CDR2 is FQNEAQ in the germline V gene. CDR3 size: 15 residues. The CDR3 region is CASSLLAGGTDTQYF. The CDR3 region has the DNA TGTGCCAGCAGCTTATTGGCGGGAGGAACAGATACGCAGTATTTT. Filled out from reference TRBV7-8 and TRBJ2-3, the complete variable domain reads GAGVSQSPRYKVAKRGQDVALRCDPISGHVSLFWYQQALGQGPEFLTYFQNEAQLDKSGLPSDRFFAERPEGSVSTLKIQRTQQEDSAVYLCASSLLAGGTDTQYFGPGTRLTVL.

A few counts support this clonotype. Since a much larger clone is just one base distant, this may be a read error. This chain's CDR3 is CASTEGGGFYNEPFF. In DNA, the CDR3 is TGTGCCAGCACCGAGGGGGGGGGATTCTACAATGAGCCGTTCTTC. This rearrangement joins TRBV9 to TRBJ2-1, with D maybe TRBD2 (7 bases). The germline V gene encodes CDR1 SGDLS and CDR2 YYNGEE. The CDR3 runs to 15 residues.

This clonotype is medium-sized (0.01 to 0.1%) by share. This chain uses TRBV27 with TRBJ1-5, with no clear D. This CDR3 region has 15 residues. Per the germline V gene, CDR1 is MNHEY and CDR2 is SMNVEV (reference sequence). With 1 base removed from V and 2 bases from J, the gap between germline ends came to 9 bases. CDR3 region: CASSLWATGNQPQHF. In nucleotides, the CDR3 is TGTGCCAGCAGTTTATGGGCAACGGGCAATCAGCCCCAGCATTTT.

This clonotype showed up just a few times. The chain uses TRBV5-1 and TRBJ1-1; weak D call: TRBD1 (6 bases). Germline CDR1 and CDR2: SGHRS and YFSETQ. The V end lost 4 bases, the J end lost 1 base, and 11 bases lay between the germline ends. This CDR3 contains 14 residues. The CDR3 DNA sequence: TGCGCCAGCAGCCCCGGGACAAGGAACACTGAAGCTTTCTTT. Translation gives CASSPGTRNTEAFF. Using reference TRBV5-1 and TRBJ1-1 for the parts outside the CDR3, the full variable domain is KAGVTQTPRYLIKTRGQQVTLSCSPISGHRSVSWYQQTPGQGLQFLFEYFSETQRNKGNFPGRFSGRQFSNSRSEMNVSTLELGDSALYLCASSPGTRNTEAFFGQGTRLTVV.